This T cell receptor (beta chain) was identified during a study of blood T cell repertoires in COVID-19. There are 14 residues in the CDR3. Germline CDR1 LNHDA, CDR2 SQIVND (reference sequence). Losses at the gene ends were 3 bases for V and 4 bases for J; bases not matched to a gene: 2. Here immunoSEQ multiplex PCR was the method, and the copy in TCRdb shows in-frame clones only, minus some. This table holds about 180,000 clones, about 85% found once. The sequence was collected from a woman in her 30s with active or convalescent COVID-19. The gene calls are TRBV19 and TRBJ2-1; 8 bases are a match to TRBD1. The sequenced material came from peripheral blood. The CDR3 DNA follows: TGTGCCAGTAGTATGACAGGGGCGTACAATGAGCAGTTCTTC. Residues: CASSMTGAYNEQFF.